Each of the 13 T cell receptor beta chains below was sequenced from the same sample in a study of monozygotic twins with inflammatory bowel disease. TCRdb reworked the 5' RACE reads into one entry per CDR3 protein, no DNA. The sample data list more than 350,000 distinct CDR3 sequences. The sequenced material came from blood. The receptors were gathered from a human donor with ulcerative colitis or Crohn's disease, or a healthy co-twin of an affected twin (not recorded which).

This chain uses TRBV7-2 with TRBJ2-4; the D call from TCRdb, TRBD1, cannot be confirmed without DNA. The CDR3 consists of 15 residues. CDR1 and CDR2 from the germline V gene are SGHTA and FQGNSA. The CDR3 sequence: CASSLDRSSKNIQYF.

CDR3 in amino acids: CAISVDRGQTEAFF. The gene calls are TRBV10-3 and TRBJ1-1; TCRdb indicates TRBD1, and absent DNA this call remains unverified. CDR3 length: 14 amino acids. CDR1 is ENHRY, CDR2 SYGVKD, per germline.

The chain uses TRBV7-9 and TRBJ1-5; TCRdb's D call, TRBD1, is unchecked because there is no DNA. This CDR3 spans 16 amino acids. Germline V gives CDR1 SEHNR, CDR2 FQNEAQ (reference sequence). Here the CDR3 reads CASSRDRPNSNQPQHF.

This sequence joins TRBV11-2 and TRBJ2-4; there is no DNA to check the TCRdb D call of TRBD2. The germline gives CDR1 SGHAT, CDR2 FQNNGV. This CDR3 region has 14 residues. This CDR3 reads CASSVLSGGNIQYF.

J is TRBJ2-2 and V is TRBV5-1; TCRdb proposes TRBD1, but this gene call is untestable without DNA. Germline CDR1 is SGHRS and CDR2 is YFSETQ. This CDR3 has 13 amino acids. CDR3 in amino acids: CASTQGSSGELFF.

V gene TRBV6-1 combines with J gene TRBJ2-1; TCRdb designates TRBD2, a call that cannot be tested without DNA. Germline values: CDR1 MNHNS, CDR2 SASEGT. CDR3 length: 19 residues. The CDR3 sequence: CASSLWGFSGGIGNHEQFF.

V gene TRBV30 combines with J gene TRBJ1-6; TCRdb returns TRBD1, unconfirmable since there is no DNA. Germline assignment: CDR1 GTSNPN and CDR2 SVGIG (reference sequence). The CDR3 length is 13 residues. CDR3 amino acids: CAWRTGGNSPLHF.

J is TRBJ2-1 and V is TRBV7-8; with no DNA, the TCRdb D assignment of TRBD1 cannot be verified. The CDR3 covers 15 residues. Germline assignment: CDR1 SGHVS and CDR2 FQNEAQ. The CDR3 is CASSLVGGARNEQFF. Full variable domain (remainder filled in from reference TRBV7-8 and TRBJ2-1): GAGVSQSPRYKVAKRGQDVALRCDPISGHVSLFWYQQALGQGPEFLTYFQNEAQLDKSGLPSDRFFAERPEGSVSTLKIQRTQQEDSAVYLCASSLVGGARNEQFFGPGTRLTVL.

The rearrangement uses TRBV7-8 and TRBJ2-3; TCRdb proposes TRBD1, but this gene call is untestable without DNA. From germline, CDR1 is SGHVS and CDR2 FQNEAQ. The CDR3 consists of 15 residues. CDR3 protein: CASRRQYASTDTQYF.

The chain couples TRBV7-6 to TRBJ2-2; the TRBD1 assignment by TCRdb is unverifiable without DNA. There are 14 residues in the CDR3. Per germline, CDR1 SGHVS and CDR2 FNYEAQ. CDR3 protein: CASRVGTDTGELFF.

The J gene is TRBJ2-1, the V gene TRBV7-9; TCRdb's D call of TRBD1 is untestable without DNA. This CDR3 spans 14 amino acids. The germline CDR1 and CDR2 sequences are SEHNR and FQNEAQ (reference sequence). CDR3 residues: CASSPLLAINEQFF.

The chain carries TRBV7-2 and TRBJ2-5. Germline V CDR1 and CDR2: SGHTA, FQGNSA. CDR3 size: 13 residues. The CDR3 spells CASSSFGQETQYF.

V is TRBV3-1 and J is TRBJ2-7. The CDR3 is 14 amino acids. Germline CDR1 and CDR2: LGHDT and YNNKEL (reference sequence). CDR3 sequence reads: CASSQVAGPYEQYF.